The rows below give T cell receptor beta chains drawn from one sample of a study of neurological immune-mediated disorders. TCRdb fed the 5' RACE reads into MiXCR, producing one record per CDR3 protein. The sample has about 66,000 distinct CDR3 sequences; about 3.4% are singletons. Sequenced sample: PBMCs. The receptor source for this set is a middle-aged man with multiple sclerosis. Each CDR3 is given without its conserved first and last residue. Each record gives: V gene, clone size, D gene, J gene, CDR3 protein. D genes are given only for firm matches. Where a row states a size, it is once, few, many or the class of an expanded clone; other rows omit it.

TRBV5-5	many	NA	TRBJ1-5	ASSLTESNQPQH
TRBV6-5	many	NA	TRBJ1-1	ASTDRPNTEAF
TRBV5-1	many	NA	TRBJ1-3	ASSLENSGNTIY
TRBV7-9	many	NA	TRBJ2-1	ASSTGYEGNEQF
TRBV12-3/TRBV12-4	NA	NA	TRBJ2-6	ASSFTNRLSGNVLT
TRBV7-6	many	TRBD1	TRBJ1-4	ASSRGQGGEKLF
TRBV3-1	many	TRBD2	TRBJ2-2	ASSPPAGGTGELF
TRBV20-1	many	TRBD1	TRBJ2-7	SARAPPGQGTYEQY
TRBV7-7	once	NA	TRBJ1-4	ASSPTGSEKLF
TRBV4-1	many	NA	TRBJ1-1	ASSQEAGNTEAF
TRBV5-4	many	TRBD1	TRBJ2-2	ASTRDRASLHDTGELF
TRBV7-9	many	NA	TRBJ2-3	ASSLDSVDTQY
TRBV5-1	NA	TRBD2	TRBJ2-5	ASSLASGSQETQY
TRBV5-1	many	NA	TRBJ2-1	ASSSQGDEQF
TRBV29-1	medium-sized	TRBD2	TRBJ2-1	SVEERGGTDEQF
TRBV7-2	many	TRBD1	TRBJ2-1	ASSFYGTGGNEQF
TRBV4-2	many	TRBD1	TRBJ2-7	ASSPGQGGPYEQY
TRBV11-2	many	NA	TRBJ2-7	ASSWTPLRGTDEQY
TRBV3-1	many	NA	TRBJ1-6	ASSQGLNSPLH
TRBV5-1	many	TRBD1	TRBJ1-2	ASSLTGALNYGYT
TRBV12-3/TRBV12-4	many	TRBD2	TRBJ2-1	ASSSGTSVNEQF
TRBV7-8	many	TRBD1	TRBJ1-5	ASSFTDRGLGQPQH
TRBV12-3/TRBV12-4	many	TRBD1	TRBJ1-2	ASSFRTGGVYGYT
TRBV20-1	many	NA	TRBJ2-1	SAYQHPEQF
TRBV5-1	many	TRBD1	TRBJ2-3	ASSIGQGLPDTQY